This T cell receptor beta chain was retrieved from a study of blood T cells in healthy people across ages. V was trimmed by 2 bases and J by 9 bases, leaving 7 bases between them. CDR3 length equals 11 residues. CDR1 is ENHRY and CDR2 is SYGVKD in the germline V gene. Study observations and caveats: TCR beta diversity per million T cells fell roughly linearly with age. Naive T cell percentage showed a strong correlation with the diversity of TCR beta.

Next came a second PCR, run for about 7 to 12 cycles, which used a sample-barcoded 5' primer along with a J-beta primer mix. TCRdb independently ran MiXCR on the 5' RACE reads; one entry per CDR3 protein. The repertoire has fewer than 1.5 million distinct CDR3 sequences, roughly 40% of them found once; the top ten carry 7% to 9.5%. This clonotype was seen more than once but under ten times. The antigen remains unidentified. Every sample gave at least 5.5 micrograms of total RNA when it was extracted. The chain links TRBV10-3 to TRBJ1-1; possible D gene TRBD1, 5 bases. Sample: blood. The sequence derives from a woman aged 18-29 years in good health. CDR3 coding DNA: TGTGCCATCAGTGAGGCGGGACAAGCTTTCTTT. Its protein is CAISEAGQAFF.